This T cell receptor (beta chain) is drawn from a study of early T cells in non-severe SARS-CoV-2 infection. Study-level information: Chains stayed unpaired after sequencing of bulk RNA from unsorted whole blood. Whole-study findings and limits: Anti-spike CD8 specificities were favored by VDJdb matching, whose results missed private and CD4 specificities.

In regard to this clonotype: Antigen specificity is unknown.

The CDR3 totals 13 residues. Unique molecular identifiers (one per individual cDNA molecule) were attached. TCRdb re-called the 5' RACE reads with MiXCR, one entry per CDR3 protein. The sample holds some 81,000 distinct CDR3 sequences, over 8.5% seen once. The sequencing input was whole blood. The chain is built from TRBV21-1 and TRBJ1-1; the table's TRBD1 call for D was not verified on the DNA. TRBV21-1 corresponds to a pseudogene. The sequence came from an adult who was a healthcare worker with PCR-confirmed SARS-CoV-2 infection or an uninfected control (not recorded which). The CDR3 here is CASSIQDDAEAFF. In nucleotides, the CDR3 is TGTGCCAGCAGTATACAGGATGACGCTGAAGCTTTCTTT.